This T cell receptor (beta chain) was identified during a study of regulatory and conventional T cells in RAG deficiency. General study findings and limits: Treg unique TCR beta sequences were 90 to 100-fold fewer in Omenn syndrome and CID/AS patients than controls. RAG-deficient patients showed markedly lower Shannon entropy and higher Simpson indices than control T-cell subsets.

Blood CD4+ CD25-low CD127-high conventional T cells supplied the genomic DNA template. TCRdb's copy holds only in-frame clones and misses some; the assay was immunoSEQ multiplex PCR. The top ten clones hold under 0.45% of a sample with roughly 32,000 clones, approximately 96% of them seen once. This clone was detected a few times. Its antigen is not identified. The CDR3 has 15 residues. Germline CDR1 and CDR2: SGHDT and YYEEEE. Trimming left V 4 bases short and J 3 bases short, with 14 bases between. These data also formed part of another study, on regulatory T cells. In that study: Primers: 52 TRBV forward and 13 TRBJ reverse. Patient repertoires had restricted TRB V-J pairs and skewed V and J usage, most in Tregs.

Sample: CD25- CD4+ T cells sorted from blood. The genes are TRBV5-6 and TRBJ1-3; D may be TRBD1 (5 bases). This clonotype was obtained from a human donor in good health. Written as DNA, the CDR3 is TGTGCCAGCAGCATCCCTGACAGTCTTGGAAACACCATATATTTT. This gives the protein CASSIPDSLGNTIYF. Supplemented by reference TRBV5-6 and TRBJ1-3, the full variable domain reads DAGVTQSPTHLIKTRGQQVTLRCSPKSGHDTVSWYQQALGQGPQFIFQYYEEEERQRGNFPDRFSGHQFPNYSSELNVNALLLGDSALYLCASSIPDSLGNTIYFGEGSWLTVV.